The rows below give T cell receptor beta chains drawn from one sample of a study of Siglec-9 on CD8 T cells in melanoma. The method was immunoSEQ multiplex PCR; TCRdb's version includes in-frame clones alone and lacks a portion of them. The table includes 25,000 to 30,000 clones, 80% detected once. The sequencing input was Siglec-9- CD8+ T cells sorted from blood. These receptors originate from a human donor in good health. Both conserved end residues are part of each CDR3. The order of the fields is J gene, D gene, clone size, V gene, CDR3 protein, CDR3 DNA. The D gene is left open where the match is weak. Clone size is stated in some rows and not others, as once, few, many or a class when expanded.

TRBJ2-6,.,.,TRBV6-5,CASSYGVGANVLTF,TGTGCCAGCAGTTACGGGGTCGGGGCCAACGTCCTGACTTTC
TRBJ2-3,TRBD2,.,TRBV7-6,CASSPGLAGPPGTDTQYF,TGTGCCAGCAGCCCGGGACTAGCGGGACCACCTGGGACAGATACGCAGTATTTT
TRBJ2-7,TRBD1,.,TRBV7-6,CASSSTTRTGDYEQYF,TGTGCCAGCAGCTCAACAACCAGGACAGGAGACTACGAGCAGTACTTC
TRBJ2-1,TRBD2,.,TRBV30,CAWNPVASGGFRNEQFF,TGTGCCTGGAATCCCGTTGCGAGCGGGGGCTTCAGAAATGAGCAGTTCTTC
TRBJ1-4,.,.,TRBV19,CASSIWGIRINEKLFF,TGTGCCAGTAGTATTTGGGGAATCCGTATTAATGAAAAACTGTTTTTT
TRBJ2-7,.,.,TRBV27,CASSPGSGYEQYF,TGTGCCAGCAGTCCAGGGTCGGGCTACGAGCAGTACTTC
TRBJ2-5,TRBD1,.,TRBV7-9,CASRTGGERETQYF,TGTGCCAGCCGTACAGGGGGCGAAAGGGAGACCCAGTACTTC
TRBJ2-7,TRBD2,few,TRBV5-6,CASSFDAGGPYGSYEQYF,TGTGCCAGCAGTTTCGACGCGGGGGGGCCATATGGGTCCTACGAGCAGTACTTC
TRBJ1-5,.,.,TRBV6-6,CASSNRDKSNQPQHF,TGTGCCAGCAGTAACCGGGACAAGAGCAATCAGCCCCAGCATTTT
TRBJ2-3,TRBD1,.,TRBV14,CANSPRRGQGTDTQYF,TGTGCCAACAGCCCCCGGAGGGGACAGGGGACAGATACGCAGTATTTT
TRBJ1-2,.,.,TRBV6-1,CAGSESPGEDYGYTF,TGTGCCGGCAGTGAATCCCCGGGGGAAGACTATGGCTACACCTTC
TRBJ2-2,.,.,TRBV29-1,CSVVAGTGELFF,TGCAGCGTTGTGGCCGGGACCGGGGAGCTGTTTTTT